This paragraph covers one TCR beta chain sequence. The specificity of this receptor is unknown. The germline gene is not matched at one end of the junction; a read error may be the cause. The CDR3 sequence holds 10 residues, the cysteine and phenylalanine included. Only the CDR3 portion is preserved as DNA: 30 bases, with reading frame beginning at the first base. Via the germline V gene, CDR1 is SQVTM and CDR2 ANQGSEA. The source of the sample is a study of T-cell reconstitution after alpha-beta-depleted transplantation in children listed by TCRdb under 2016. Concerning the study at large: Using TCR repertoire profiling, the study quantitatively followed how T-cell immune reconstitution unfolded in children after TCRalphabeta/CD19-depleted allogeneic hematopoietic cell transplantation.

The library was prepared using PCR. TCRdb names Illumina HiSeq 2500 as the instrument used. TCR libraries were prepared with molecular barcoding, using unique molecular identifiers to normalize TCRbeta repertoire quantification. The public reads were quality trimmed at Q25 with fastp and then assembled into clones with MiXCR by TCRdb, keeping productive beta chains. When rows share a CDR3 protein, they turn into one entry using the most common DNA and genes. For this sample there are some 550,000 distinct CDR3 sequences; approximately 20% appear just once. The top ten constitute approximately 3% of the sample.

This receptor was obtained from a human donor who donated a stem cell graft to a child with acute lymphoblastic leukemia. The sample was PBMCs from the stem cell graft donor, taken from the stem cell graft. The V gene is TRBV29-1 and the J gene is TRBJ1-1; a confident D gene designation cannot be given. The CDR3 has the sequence CTVSNTEAFF. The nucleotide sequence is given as TGCACCGTTAGTAACACTGAAGCTTTCTTT.